The 11 T cell receptor beta chains given below trace back to one sample, sequenced in a study of blood T cell repertoires in COVID-19. Sequencing was performed with immunoSEQ multiplex PCR; in TCRdb, only in-frame clones are kept and a portion is missing. The data contain some 300,000 clones, 88% of them singletons. The sample was PBMCs or T cells enriched from blood (not recorded which). The source is a woman between 25 and 40 years old who had recovered from COVID-19.

The genes are TRBV2 and TRBJ2-5; D is undetermined. Trimming cost V 0 bases and J 6 bases, with 5 bases left between them. Germline V gene lookup returns CDR1 SNHLY and CDR2 FYNNEI. CDR3 length equals 12 residues. CDR3 nucleotide sequence: TGTGCCAGCAGTGAAGCGCGCCAGACCCAGTACTTC. It is translated as CASSEARQTQYF.

The chain joins TRBV6-5 to TRBJ1-3; D is undetermined. Looked up from germline, CDR1 is MNHEY and CDR2 is SVGAGI. The CDR3 is 15 residues long. V lost 4 bases to trimming and J lost 2 bases, with 12 bases between them. The CDR3 sequence: CASSSLALAGNTIYF. In DNA, the CDR3 is TGTGCCAGCAGTTCCTTGGCCCTGGCTGGAAACACCATATATTTT.

This chain joins TRBV27 and TRBJ1-2; 7 nucleotides align to TRBD1. The germline CDR1 and CDR2 sequences are MNHEY and SMNVEV (reference sequence). With V trimmed by 8 bases and J by 7 bases, 7 bases remained unmatched. The CDR3 totals 12 residues. CDR3 loop: CASRDRVGGYTF. Here the CDR3 DNA reads TGTGCCAGCCGAGACAGGGTTGGTGGCTACACCTTC.

About this clone: Other DNA variants within this sample encode the same CDR3. The CDR3 reads CASSLGDSLNQPQHF. The CDR3 region has the DNA TGCGCCAGCAGCTTGGGGGACAGCCTTAATCAGCCCCAGCATTTT. The rearrangement uses TRBV5-1 and TRBJ1-5, with TRBD1 matching over 7 bases. Losses at the gene ends were 0 bases for V and 4 bases for J; bases not matched to a gene: 4. Germline CDR1 reads SGHRS; CDR2 reads YFSETQ. The CDR3 totals 15 residues.

The chain carries TRBV27 and TRBJ1-5; D may be TRBD1 (6 bases). The CDR3 extends over 14 amino acids. V lost 10 bases to trimming and J lost 3 bases, with 16 bases between them. The germline gives CDR1 MNHEY, CDR2 SMNVEV (reference sequence). The CDR3 DNA sequence: TGTGCCATAACAGGGACCGGATTCAATCAGCCCCAGCATTTT. Its translation is CAITGTGFNQPQHF.

The CDR3 spells CASLSLSVSGGRTGELFF. As DNA, the CDR3 is TGTGCCAGCCTAAGTCTCTCCGTTTCGGGGGGCCGAACCGGGGAGCTGTTTTTT. V is TRBV11-2 and J is TRBJ2-2, with D possibly being TRBD2 (7 bases). The CDR3 spans 18 residues. From germline, CDR1 is SGHAT and CDR2 FQNNGV. Trimming removed 8 bases from V and 5 bases from J, with 27 bases in between.

V is TRBV7-3 and J is TRBJ1-1; possible D gene TRBD1, 5 bases. V gave up 5 bases and J gave up 0 bases, with 7 bases separating them. The CDR3 totals 13 residues. Germline CDR1 and CDR2: SGHTA and FQGTGA. This chain's CDR3 is CASSNRMNTEAFF. The CDR3 DNA reads as TGTGCCAGCAGCAACAGGATGAACACTGAAGCTTTCTTT.

The rearrangement joins TRBV24-1 to TRBJ2-3, with TRBD2 matching over 9 bases. The CDR3 runs 15 residues. The V gene's germline CDR1 is KGHDR and CDR2 SFDVKD. V gave up 3 bases and J gave up 1 base; unmatched junction bases: 1. The CDR3 bases are TGTGCCACCAGTGATCGACTAGCGGGCACAGATACGCAGTATTTT. Its translation: CATSDRLAGTDTQYF.

V gene TRBV9 combines with J gene TRBJ1-2; no definite D call. CDR3 length: 11 residues. V lost 0 bases to trimming and J lost 10 bases, with 7 bases between them. Germline-derived CDR1 and CDR2 are SGDLS and YYNGEE. As DNA, the CDR3 is TGTGCCAGCAGCGTAGGCAGGTCCTACACCTTC. Amino acid sequence: CASSVGRSYTF.

The chain employs TRBV11-2 and TRBJ1-2; TRBD1 aligns across 7 bases. Germline values: CDR1 SGHAT, CDR2 FQNNGV. Losses at the gene ends were 4 bases for V and 4 bases for J; bases not matched to a gene: 12. The length of the CDR3 is 16 residues. The CDR3 DNA follows: TGTGCCAGCAGCTCTAGGGGGACAGCGCACATCTATGGCTACACCTTC. This sequence encodes CASSSRGTAHIYGYTF.

This chain connects TRBV3-1 (or the pseudogene TRBV3-2) to TRBJ1-3, with D uncertain. Germline CDR1 reads LGHDT; CDR2 reads YNNKEL (reference sequence). V was shortened by 1 base and J by 3 bases, with 13 bases between the two germline ends. This CDR3 is 16 amino acids long. CDR3 sequence reads: CASSQGLAISGNTIYF. In DNA, the CDR3 is TGTGCCAGCAGCCAAGGGCTAGCCATTAGTGGAAACACCATATATTTT.